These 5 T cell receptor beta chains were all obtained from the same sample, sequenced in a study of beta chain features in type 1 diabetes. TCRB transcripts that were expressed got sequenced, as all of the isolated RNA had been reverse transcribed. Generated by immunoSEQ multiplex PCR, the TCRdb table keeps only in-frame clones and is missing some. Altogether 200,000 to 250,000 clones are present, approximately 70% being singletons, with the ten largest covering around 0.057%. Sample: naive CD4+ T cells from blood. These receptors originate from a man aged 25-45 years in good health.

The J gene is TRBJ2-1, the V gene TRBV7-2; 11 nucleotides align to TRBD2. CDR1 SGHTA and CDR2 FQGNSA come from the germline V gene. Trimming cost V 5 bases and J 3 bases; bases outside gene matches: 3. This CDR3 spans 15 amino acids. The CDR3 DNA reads TGTGCCAGCAGCGAAACTAGCGGGGGCTACAATGAGCAGTTCTTC. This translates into CASSETSGGYNEQFF.

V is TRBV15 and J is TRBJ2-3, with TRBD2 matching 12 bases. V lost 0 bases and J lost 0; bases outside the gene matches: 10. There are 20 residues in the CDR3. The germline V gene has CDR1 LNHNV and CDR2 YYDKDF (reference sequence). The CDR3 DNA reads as TGTGCCACCAGCAGAGAACGCGCTAGCGGGGGGGTAGATAGCACAGATACGCAGTATTTT. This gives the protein CATSRERASGGVDSTDTQYF. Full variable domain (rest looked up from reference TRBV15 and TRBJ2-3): DAMVIQNPRYQVTQFGKPVTLSCSQTLNHNVMYWYQQKSSQAPKLLFHYYDKDFNNEADTPDNFQSRRPNTSFCFLDIRSPGLGDTAMYLCATSRERASGGVDSTDTQYFGPGTRLTVL.

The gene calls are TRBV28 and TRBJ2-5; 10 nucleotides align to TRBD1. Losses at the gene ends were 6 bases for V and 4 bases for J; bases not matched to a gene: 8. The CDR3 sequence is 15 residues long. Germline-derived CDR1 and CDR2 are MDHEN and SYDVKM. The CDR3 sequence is CASSPPGQGRETQYF. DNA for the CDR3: TGTGCCAGCAGCCCACCGGGACAGGGGAGAGAGACCCAGTACTTC.

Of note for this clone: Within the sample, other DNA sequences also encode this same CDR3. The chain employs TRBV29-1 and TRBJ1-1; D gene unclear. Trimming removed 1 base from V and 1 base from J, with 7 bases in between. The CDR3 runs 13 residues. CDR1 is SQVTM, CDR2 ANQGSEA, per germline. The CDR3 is CSVEGQRNTEAFF. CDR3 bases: TGCAGCGTTGAAGGGCAGAGGAACACTGAAGCTTTCTTT. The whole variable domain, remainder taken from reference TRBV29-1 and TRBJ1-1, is SAVISQKPSRDICQRGTSLTIQCQVDSQVTMMFWYRQQPGQSLTLIATANQGSEATYESGFVIDKFPISRPNLTFSTLTVSNMSPEDSSIYLCSVEGQRNTEAFFGQGTRLTVV.

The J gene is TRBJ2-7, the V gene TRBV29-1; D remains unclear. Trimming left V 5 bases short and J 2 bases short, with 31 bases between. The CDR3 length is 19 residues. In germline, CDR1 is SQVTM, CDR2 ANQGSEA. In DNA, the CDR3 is TGCAGCGTTTCTACCCCGCGGCGCAACTGGACCTTCGGGCCCTACGAGCAGTACTTC. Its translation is CSVSTPRRNWTFGPYEQYF.